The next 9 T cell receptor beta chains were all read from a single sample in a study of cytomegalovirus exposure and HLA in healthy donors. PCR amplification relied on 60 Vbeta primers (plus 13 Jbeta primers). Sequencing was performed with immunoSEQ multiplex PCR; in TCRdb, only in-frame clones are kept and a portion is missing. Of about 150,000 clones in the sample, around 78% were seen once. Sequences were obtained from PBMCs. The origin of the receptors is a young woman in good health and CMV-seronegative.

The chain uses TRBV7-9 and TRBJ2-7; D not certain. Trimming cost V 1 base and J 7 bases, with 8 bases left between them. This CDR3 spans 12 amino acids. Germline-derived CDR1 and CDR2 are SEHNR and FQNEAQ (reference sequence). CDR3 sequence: CASSLGYREQYF. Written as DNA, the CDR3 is TGTGCCAGCAGCTTAGGGTATCGGGAGCAGTACTTC.

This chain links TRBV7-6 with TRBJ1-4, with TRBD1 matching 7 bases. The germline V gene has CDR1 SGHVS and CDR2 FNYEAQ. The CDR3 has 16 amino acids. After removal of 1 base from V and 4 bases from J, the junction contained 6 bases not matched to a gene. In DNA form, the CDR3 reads TGTGCCAGCAGCTTAGGTCAGGGGGTCCTTAATGAAAAACTGTTTTTT. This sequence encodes CASSLGQGVLNEKLFF.

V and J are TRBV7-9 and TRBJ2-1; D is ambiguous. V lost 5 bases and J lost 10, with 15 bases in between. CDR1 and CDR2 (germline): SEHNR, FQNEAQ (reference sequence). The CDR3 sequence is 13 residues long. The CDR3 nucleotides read TGTGCCAGCAGCACCGCCGATAGAAGCGAGCAGTTCTTC. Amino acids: CASSTADRSEQFF.

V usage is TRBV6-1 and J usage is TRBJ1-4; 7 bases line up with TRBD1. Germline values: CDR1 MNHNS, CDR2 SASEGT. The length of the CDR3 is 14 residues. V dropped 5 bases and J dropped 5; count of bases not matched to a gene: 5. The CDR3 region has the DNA TGTGCCAGCAGTTGGACAGGCCGGAATGAAAAACTGTTTTTT. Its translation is CASSWTGRNEKLFF.

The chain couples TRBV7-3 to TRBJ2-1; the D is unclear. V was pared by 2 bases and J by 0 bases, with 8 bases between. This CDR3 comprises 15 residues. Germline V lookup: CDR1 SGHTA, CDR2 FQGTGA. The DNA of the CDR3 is TGTGCCAGCAGCTTATCCGGTTCCTCCTACAATGAGCAGTTCTTC. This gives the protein CASSLSGSSYNEQFF.

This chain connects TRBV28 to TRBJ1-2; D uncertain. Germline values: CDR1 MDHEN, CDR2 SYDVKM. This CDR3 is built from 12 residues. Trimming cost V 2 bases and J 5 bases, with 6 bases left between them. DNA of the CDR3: TGTGCCAGCAGTTTAGACGGGTATGGCTACACCTTC. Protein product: CASSLDGYGYTF.

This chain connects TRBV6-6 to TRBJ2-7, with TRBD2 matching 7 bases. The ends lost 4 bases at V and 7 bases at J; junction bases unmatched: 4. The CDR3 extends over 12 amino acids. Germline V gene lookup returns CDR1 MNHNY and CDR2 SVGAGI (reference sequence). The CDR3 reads CASSSGGKEQYF. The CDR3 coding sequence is TGTGCCAGCAGTTCCGGGGGGAAAGAGCAGTACTTC.

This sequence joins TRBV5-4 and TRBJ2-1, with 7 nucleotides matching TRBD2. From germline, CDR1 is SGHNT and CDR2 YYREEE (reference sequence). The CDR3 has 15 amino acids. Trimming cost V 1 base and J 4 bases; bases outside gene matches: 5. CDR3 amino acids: CASSLSASGYNEQFF. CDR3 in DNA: TGTGCCAGCAGCTTGTCGGCTAGCGGATACAATGAGCAGTTCTTC.

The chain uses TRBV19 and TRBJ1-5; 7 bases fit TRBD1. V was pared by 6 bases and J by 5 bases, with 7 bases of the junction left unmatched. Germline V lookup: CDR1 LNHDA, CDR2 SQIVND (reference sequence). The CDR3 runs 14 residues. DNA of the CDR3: TGTGCCAGTAGACAGGGGATATGGGATCAGCCCCAGCATTTT. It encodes CASRQGIWDQPQHF.